The subject of this entry is one T cell receptor (beta chain). What it binds is unknown. This sample is drawn from a study of cytomegalovirus exposure and HLA in healthy donors. Although they were nominally healthy when sampled, donors likely had unrecorded immune exposures. CDR1 SGHNT and CDR2 YENEEA come from the germline V gene. Trimming cost V 4 bases and J 7 bases, with 11 bases left between them. The CDR3 consists of 13 residues. The PCR had 60 Vbeta and 13 Jbeta primers. Here immunoSEQ multiplex PCR was the method, and the copy in TCRdb shows in-frame clones only, minus some. This sample carries under 250,000 clones, with over 0.95% going to the ten biggest clones. Study-wide findings and caveats: Overall, about 160 TCR beta chains were annotated as cytomegalovirus-associated.

The receptor comes from a girl aged 2 to 9 in good health and CMV-seropositive. The genes are TRBV11-3 and TRBJ1-5, with D possibly matching TRBD1 (6 bases). Sequenced: PBMCs. The CDR3 bases are TGTGCCAGCAGCTCTGGGGGCTTCCAGCCCCAGCATTTT. It yields the protein CASSSGGFQPQHF.